This record covers a single T cell receptor beta chain. It has no known antigen specificity. No much larger clonotype is one base removed from it; base qualities were not supplied. Collaborating institutions collected whole blood in K2EDTA tubes following their own protocols. Collaborator samples were shipped for TCRbeta analysis as frozen whole blood, isolated PBMCs, or DNA extracted from either sample type. The sample comes from a study of blood T cell repertoires in COVID-19 (dated by TCRdb to about 2020). Study-level background: Collaborator samples came from the United States, Italy and Spain and covered acute and convalescent phases of COVID-19. The prospective study material was composed of cDNA or gDNA derived from T cells, B-cell-depleted T cells, or PBMCs. Subjects who had been exposed to COVID-19, were actively infected with it, or had recovered from it provided the deeply sampled blood TCRbeta repertoires that made up the dataset. The repertoires were released in a freely available public database intended as a resource for research on the immune response to SARS-CoV-2. The samples were drawn from two sources: the first 160 participants of the ongoing ImmuneRACE study, and 1,254 subjects contributed by 6 global collaborators. Sample metadata almost always included a de-identified subject ID, COVID-19 status, age in years and sex. Where HLA class I and class II types were available, the types were taken from metadata supplied by the sample provider, not from assay-based typing. What the study reported, not specific to this receptor: The amount of clinical and demographic metadata varied by source and participant and was provided uncurated.

The CDR3 spans 12 residues, from the cysteine through the phenylalanine. Only the CDR3 portion is preserved as DNA: 36 bases, with reading frame beginning at the first base. Trimming costs V 8 bases and J 6 bases, and their ends lie 12 bases apart. The immunoSEQ Assay, a bias-controlled multiplex PCR, was used to amplify TCRbeta CDR3 regions from genomic DNA. The authors processed their data as follows. Within the assay, amplification of reference gene primers was used to estimate how many nucleated cells each sample contained. To quantify the absolute abundance of each unique TCRbeta CDR3 rearrangement, sequence reads were collapsed and filtered. For each sample, productive Simpson clonality was calculated as the square root of Simpson's diversity index across productive rearrangements. This is the immuneACCESS table as TCRdb keeps it, with only in-frame sequences that have V and J called. A part of the clones is gone; compared with another copy, unresolved V genes explain less than half, and the rest is unexplained. V and J calls and clone size are copied from that table; D and trimming were computed from the DNA. This sample is represented by over 25,000 clones; almost 85% of them were singletons. Of the sample, 8.5% to 10% is held by the ten largest clones.

Sequenced input: peripheral blood. This receptor chain uses TRBV12-3 or TRBV12-4 and TRBJ2-3, with the D gene not clear enough to name. The TCR originated in a man aged 80 or over with active COVID-19. The nucleotide sequence is TGTGCCAGCCACCTGACGGGTGATACGCAGTATTTT. Translated, it reads CASHLTGDTQYF.